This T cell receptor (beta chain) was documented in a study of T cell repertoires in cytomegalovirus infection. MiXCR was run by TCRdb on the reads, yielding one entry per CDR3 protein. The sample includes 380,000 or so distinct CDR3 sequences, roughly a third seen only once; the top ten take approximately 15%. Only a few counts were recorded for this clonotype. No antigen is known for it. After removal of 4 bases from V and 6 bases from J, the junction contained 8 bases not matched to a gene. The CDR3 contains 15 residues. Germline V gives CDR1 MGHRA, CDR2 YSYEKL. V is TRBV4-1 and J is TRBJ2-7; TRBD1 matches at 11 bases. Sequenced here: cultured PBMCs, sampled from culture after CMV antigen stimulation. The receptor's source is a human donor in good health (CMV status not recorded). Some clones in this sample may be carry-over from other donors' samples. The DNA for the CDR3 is TGCGCCAGCAGCCCGGGGACAGGGGGTAGGGTCGAGCAGTACGTC. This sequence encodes CASSPGTGGRVEQYV.